The entry below gives a single T cell receptor beta chain sequence along with its context. Its antigen is currently unknown. Combined were second doses at about 4 or about 12 weeks. These data belong to a study of T cell responses to AZD1222 COVID-19 vaccine. CDR3 length equals 18 residues. The V gene end was trimmed by 5 bases and the J gene end by 11 bases; junction bases not matched to a gene: 18. The germline gives CDR1 SGHTA, CDR2 FQGNSA. Measured with immunoSEQ multiplex PCR; TCRdb has only the in-frame clones, and not every one. The repertoire holds approximately 210,000 clones, with approximately 91% as singletons. General study findings and limits: The study found vaccine-associated CD4 TCRs spanning spike, dominant at 160-218 and 743-854. Close to half of spike-specific TCRs reportedly recognize unmutated variant regions. Donors, mostly white British, included more females; clonal diversity was possibly underestimated.

The clonotype comes from an adult who received the AZD1222 COVID-19 vaccine. Sequences were derived from peripheral blood, sampled 28 days after the second AZD1222 dose. The chain recombines TRBV7-2 with TRBJ2-1; the match to TRBD2 covers 13 bases. The CDR3 DNA reads as TGTGCCAGCAGCCCAGCGGCCCGCGGTGGACTAGCGGGAGTTAAGCAGTTCTTC. Translated, it gives CASSPAARGGLAGVKQFF.